This TCR beta chain derives from a study of blood T cell repertoires in COVID-19. Germline CDR1 and CDR2: SGHRS and YFSETQ. The V end lost 0 bases, the J end lost 0 bases, and 12 bases lay between the germline ends. The CDR3 is 16 residues long. Data came from immunoSEQ multiplex PCR; TCRdb stores just in-frame clones and leaves some out. The sample holds about half a million clones, less than 90% seen once. Cohorts were determined from participant-reported clinical history. The study counted Cohort 3 donors as recovered given two negative PCRs, clearance, or symptom resolution. The V and J genes are TRBV5-1 and TRBJ2-5; D possibly corresponds to TRBD2 (6 bases). Input material: PBMCs or T cells enriched from blood (not recorded which). The source is a woman between 55 and 75 years old who had recovered from COVID-19. This chain's CDR3 is CASSLGGSGYQETQYF. In DNA, the CDR3 is TGCGCCAGCAGCTTGGGGGGAAGCGGGTACCAAGAGACCCAGTACTTC.